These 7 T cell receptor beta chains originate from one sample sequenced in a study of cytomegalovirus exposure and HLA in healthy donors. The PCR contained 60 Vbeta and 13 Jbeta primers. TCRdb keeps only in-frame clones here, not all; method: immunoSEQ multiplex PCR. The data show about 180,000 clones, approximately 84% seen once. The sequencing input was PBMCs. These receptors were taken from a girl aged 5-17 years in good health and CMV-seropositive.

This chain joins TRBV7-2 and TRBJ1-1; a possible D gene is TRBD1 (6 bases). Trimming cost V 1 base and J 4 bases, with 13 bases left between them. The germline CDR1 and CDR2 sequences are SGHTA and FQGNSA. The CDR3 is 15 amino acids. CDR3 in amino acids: CASSLEAGVSTEAFF. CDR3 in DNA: TGTGCCAGCAGCTTAGAGGCAGGGGTTAGCACTGAAGCTTTCTTT.

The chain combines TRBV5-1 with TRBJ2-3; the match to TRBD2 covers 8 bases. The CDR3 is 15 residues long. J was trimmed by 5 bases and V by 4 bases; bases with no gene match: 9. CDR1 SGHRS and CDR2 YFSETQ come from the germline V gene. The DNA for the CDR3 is TGCGCCAGCAGCCCGGGGGGGCTACATGGAGATACGCAGTATTTT. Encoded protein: CASSPGGLHGDTQYF.

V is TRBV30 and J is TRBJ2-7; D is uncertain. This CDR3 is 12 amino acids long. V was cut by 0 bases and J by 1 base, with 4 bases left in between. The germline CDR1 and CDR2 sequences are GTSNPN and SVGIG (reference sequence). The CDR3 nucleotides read TGTGCCTGGAGTGTACAGTCCTACGAGCAGTACTTC. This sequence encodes CAWSVQSYEQYF.

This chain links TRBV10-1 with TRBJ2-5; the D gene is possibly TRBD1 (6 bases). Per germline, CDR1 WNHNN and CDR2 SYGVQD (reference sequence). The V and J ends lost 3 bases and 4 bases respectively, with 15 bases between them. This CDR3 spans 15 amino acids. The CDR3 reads CASSEGRGARETQYF. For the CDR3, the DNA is TGCGCCAGCAGTGAAGGCAGGGGCGCTCGAGAGACCCAGTACTTC.

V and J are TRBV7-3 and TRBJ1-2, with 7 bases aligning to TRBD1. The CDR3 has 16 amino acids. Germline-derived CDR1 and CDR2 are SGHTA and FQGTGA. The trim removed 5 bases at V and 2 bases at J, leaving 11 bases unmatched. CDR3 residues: CASSLHRDRTNYGYTF. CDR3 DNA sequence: TGTGCCAGCAGCCTCCACCGGGACAGAACCAACTATGGCTACACCTTC.

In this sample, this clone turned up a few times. The CDR3 nucleotides are TGTGCCAGCAGCTTGAACCGGGATCAGCCCCAGCATTTT. This sequence encodes CASSLNRDQPQHF. This chain joins TRBV5-6 and TRBJ1-5; D is unclear. Trimming took off 1 base at V and 5 bases at J, with 7 bases between the two ends. CDR1 SGHDT and CDR2 YYEEEE come from the germline V gene. The CDR3 contains 13 residues.

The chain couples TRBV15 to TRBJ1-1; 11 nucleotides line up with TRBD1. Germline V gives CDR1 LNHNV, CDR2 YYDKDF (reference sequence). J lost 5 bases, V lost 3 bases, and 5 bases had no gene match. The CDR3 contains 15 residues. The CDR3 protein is CATSRGTGGKTEAFF. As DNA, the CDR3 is TGTGCCACCAGCAGGGGGACAGGGGGAAAGACTGAAGCTTTCTTT. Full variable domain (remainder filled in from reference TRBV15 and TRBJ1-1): DAMVIQNPRYQVTQFGKPVTLSCSQTLNHNVMYWYQQKSSQAPKLLFHYYDKDFNNEADTPDNFQSRRPNTSFCFLDIRSPGLGDTAMYLCATSRGTGGKTEAFFGQGTRLTVV.